Each of the 6 T cell receptor beta chains below was sequenced from the same sample in a study of blood T cell repertoires in COVID-19. Repertoires were generated with immunoSEQ multiplex PCR, while TCRdb's copy carries only in-frame clones and drops some. The table lists 150,000 or so clones, around 81% of them singletons, with about 5.6% in the top ten. Source material: PBMCs or T cells enriched from blood (not recorded which). The receptor source for this set is a man in his forties who had recovered from COVID-19.

The CDR3 is CASSPVGQSPTDTQYF. In DNA form, the CDR3 reads TGTGCCAGCAGCCCAGTTGGGCAGTCCCCCACAGATACGCAGTATTTT. The V gene is TRBV7-6, the J gene TRBJ2-3; no firm D call. CDR1 is SGHVS, CDR2 FNYEAQ, per germline. This CDR3 contains 16 residues. Trimming removed 5 bases from V and 2 bases from J, with 17 bases in between.

This clone occurred a few times. The J gene is TRBJ1-2, the V gene TRBV19; the D is unclear. There are 13 residues in the CDR3. The V gene's germline CDR1 is LNHDA and CDR2 SQIVND (reference sequence). The V end was cut by 3 bases, the J end by 7 bases, with 12 bases between. The DNA for the CDR3 is TGTGCCAGTAGTATTTTTGAAGCCGGTGGCTACACCTTC. Amino acid sequence: CASSIFEAGGYTF.

CDR3 DNA: TGTGCCAGCGGTAGACGGGGGGCTGACTATGGCTACACCTTC. It translates to CASGRRGADYGYTF. This chain uses TRBV7-2 with TRBJ1-2; possibly TRBD1 for D (6 bases). The ends were cut back, 8 bases at V and 3 bases at J, with 16 bases in the middle. The CDR3 spans 14 residues. Germline CDR1 and CDR2: SGHTA and FQGNSA.

The gene calls are TRBV11-2 and TRBJ1-6; TRBD1 might be the D (6 bases). This CDR3 spans 17 amino acids. The V and J ends lost 5 bases and 7 bases respectively, with 21 bases between them. Germline CDR1 SGHAT, CDR2 FQNNGV. The CDR3 nucleotides read TGTGCCAGCAGCGCAGCCCTAGGGGGAAGCGTGAATTCACCCCTCCACTTT. This codes for CASSAALGGSVNSPLHF.

V usage is TRBV5-1 and J usage is TRBJ2-1; 8 nucleotides align to TRBD2. Germline V CDR1 and CDR2: SGHRS, YFSETQ. The CDR3 runs 13 residues. Losses at the gene ends were 4 bases for V and 8 bases for J; bases not matched to a gene: 5. The CDR3 region has the DNA TGCGCCAGCAGCCAGACTAGCGTTTATGAGCAGTTCTTC. This translates into CASSQTSVYEQFF.

V usage is TRBV7-8 and J usage is TRBJ1-1; TRBD1 might be the D (5 bases). CDR1 is SGHVS and CDR2 is FQNEAQ in the germline V gene. CDR3 length equals 15 residues. With 1 base removed from V and 4 bases from J, the gap between germline ends came to 13 bases. CDR3 amino acids: CASSLGGGVGTEAFF. CDR3 DNA sequence: TGTGCCAGCAGCTTAGGCGGGGGAGTAGGCACTGAAGCTTTCTTT.